The rows below give T cell receptor beta chains drawn from one sample of a study of Ad26.COV2.S vaccination and SARS-CoV-2 variants. The assay was immunoSEQ multiplex PCR, and TCRdb's table has in-frame clones only and misses some. Among 450,000 to 550,000 clones listed, 80% to 90% were seen once. The sample was peripheral blood, taken in a trial of Ad26.COV2.S vaccine versus placebo. Receptors were obtained from a person aged 18-65 years who received the Ad26.COV2.S COVID-19 vaccine or a placebo. Both conserved end residues are part of each CDR3. D genes are given only for firm matches. Part of the rows lack a size; the others show once, few, many or a class for expanded clones.

TRBV9,NA,NA,TRBJ2-3,CASSVDPGRTDTQYF,TGTGCCAGCAGCGTAGATCCGGGGCGCACAGATACGCAGTATTTT
TRBV13,NA,NA,TRBJ2-1,CASSPGQSNEQFF,TGTGCCAGCAGCCCAGGACAGAGCAATGAGCAGTTCTTC
TRBV6-5,TRBD1,NA,TRBJ1-3,CASRPVGTARNTIYF,TGTGCCAGCAGGCCGGTAGGGACAGCCAGGAACACCATATATTTT
TRBV5-1,TRBD2,NA,TRBJ2-7,CASSSTISGGTVYEQYF,TGCGCCAGCAGCTCTACGATTTCGGGGGGAACCGTCTACGAGCAGTACTTC
TRBV5-1,NA,few,TRBJ1-5,CASSLNPFQPQHF,TGCGCCAGCAGCTTGAATCCCTTTCAGCCCCAGCATTTT
TRBV19,TRBD2,NA,TRBJ2-1,CASSDGTSVYNEQFF,TGTGCCAGTAGCGACGGGACTAGCGTTTACAATGAGCAGTTCTTC
TRBV27,NA,NA,TRBJ2-5,CASSFRGAGMETQYF,TGTGCCAGCAGTTTCAGGGGGGCGGGAATGGAGACCCAGTACTTC
TRBV5-6,TRBD1,NA,TRBJ1-6,CASSELDRMNSPLHF,TGTGCCAGCAGCGAGCTGGACAGGATGAATTCACCCCTCCACTTT
TRBV3-1/TRBV3-2,NA,NA,TRBJ1-2,CASSHLEGYTF,TGTGCCAGCAGCCATTTAGAGGGCTACACCTTC
TRBV19,NA,NA,TRBJ1-5,CASSPDSRDVQPQHF,TGTGCCAGTAGTCCGGATTCAAGGGATGTTCAGCCCCAGCATTTT